Below are 5 T cell receptor beta chains sequenced from a single sample in a study of blood T cell repertoires in COVID-19. TCRdb keeps only in-frame clones here, not all; method: immunoSEQ multiplex PCR. The sample has just under 350,000 clones; 87% are singletons. The source material was peripheral blood. These receptors were obtained from a woman in her 50s with COVID-19, enrolled during active disease.

The chain links TRBV6-2 or TRBV6-3 to TRBJ2-1; D possibly corresponds to TRBD2 (6 bases). CDR1 and CDR2 from the germline V gene are MNHEY and SVGEGT. The CDR3 is made up of 16 amino acids. V dropped 2 bases and J dropped 6 bases, with 17 bases sitting between them. The DNA for the CDR3 is TGTGCCAGCAGTTACGCGACTAGGGCCTTGGCCAATGAGCAGTTCTTC. As protein: CASSYATRALANEQFF.

The V gene is TRBV13, the J gene TRBJ2-3; TRBD2 agrees at 7 bases. Germline V gene data show CDR1 as PRHDT and CDR2 as FYEKMQ (reference sequence). The CDR3 loop spans 17 amino acids. With V trimmed by 7 bases and J by 0 bases, 13 bases remained unmatched. CDR3 loop: CASTWVLVSGSTDTQYF. CDR3 coding DNA: TGTGCCAGCACCTGGGTTTTGGTTAGCGGGAGCACAGATACGCAGTATTTT.

The CDR3 here is CARSLNTEAFF. The CDR3 DNA follows: TGTGCTCGGAGCTTGAACACTGAAGCTTTCTTT. The chain combines TRBV30 with TRBJ1-1; no definite D call. Germline V gene sequence: CDR1 GTSNPN, CDR2 SVGIG (reference sequence). The CDR3 is made up of 11 amino acids. Full variable domain (missing parts from reference TRBV30 and TRBJ1-1): SQTIHQWPATLVQPVGSPLSLECTVEGTSNPNLYWYRQAAGRGLQLLFYSVGIGQISSEVPQNLSASRPQDRQFILSSKKLLLSDSGFYLCARSLNTEAFFGQGTRLTVV.

The chain employs TRBV25-1 and TRBJ2-1; 9 bases fit TRBD1. Germline V gene lookup returns CDR1 MGHDK and CDR2 SYGVNS. The CDR3 consists of 15 residues. V lost 5 bases, J lost 7 bases, and 9 bases stayed unmatched. The CDR3 DNA reads TGTGCCAGCAGTAGGCCGGGACAGGGTGAGAATGAGCAGTTCTTC. Its protein product is CASSRPGQGENEQFF. Full variable domain (rest looked up from reference TRBV25-1 and TRBJ2-1): EADIYQTPRYLVIGTGKKITLECSQTMGHDKMYWYQQDPGMELHLIHYSYGVNSTEKGDLSSESTVSRIRTEHFPLTLESARPSHTSQYLCASSRPGQGENEQFFGPGTRLTVL.

V gene TRBV5-6 combines with J gene TRBJ1-2; 7 bases map to TRBD1. The CDR3 is 14 amino acids. Germline V gene data show CDR1 as SGHDT and CDR2 as YYEEEE. V trimming: 4 bases; J trimming: 5 bases; junction bases outside the gene matches: 8. CDR3 sequence reads: CASSHQGTVYGYTF. The CDR3 nucleotides read TGTGCCAGCAGCCACCAGGGGACAGTTTATGGCTACACCTTC.